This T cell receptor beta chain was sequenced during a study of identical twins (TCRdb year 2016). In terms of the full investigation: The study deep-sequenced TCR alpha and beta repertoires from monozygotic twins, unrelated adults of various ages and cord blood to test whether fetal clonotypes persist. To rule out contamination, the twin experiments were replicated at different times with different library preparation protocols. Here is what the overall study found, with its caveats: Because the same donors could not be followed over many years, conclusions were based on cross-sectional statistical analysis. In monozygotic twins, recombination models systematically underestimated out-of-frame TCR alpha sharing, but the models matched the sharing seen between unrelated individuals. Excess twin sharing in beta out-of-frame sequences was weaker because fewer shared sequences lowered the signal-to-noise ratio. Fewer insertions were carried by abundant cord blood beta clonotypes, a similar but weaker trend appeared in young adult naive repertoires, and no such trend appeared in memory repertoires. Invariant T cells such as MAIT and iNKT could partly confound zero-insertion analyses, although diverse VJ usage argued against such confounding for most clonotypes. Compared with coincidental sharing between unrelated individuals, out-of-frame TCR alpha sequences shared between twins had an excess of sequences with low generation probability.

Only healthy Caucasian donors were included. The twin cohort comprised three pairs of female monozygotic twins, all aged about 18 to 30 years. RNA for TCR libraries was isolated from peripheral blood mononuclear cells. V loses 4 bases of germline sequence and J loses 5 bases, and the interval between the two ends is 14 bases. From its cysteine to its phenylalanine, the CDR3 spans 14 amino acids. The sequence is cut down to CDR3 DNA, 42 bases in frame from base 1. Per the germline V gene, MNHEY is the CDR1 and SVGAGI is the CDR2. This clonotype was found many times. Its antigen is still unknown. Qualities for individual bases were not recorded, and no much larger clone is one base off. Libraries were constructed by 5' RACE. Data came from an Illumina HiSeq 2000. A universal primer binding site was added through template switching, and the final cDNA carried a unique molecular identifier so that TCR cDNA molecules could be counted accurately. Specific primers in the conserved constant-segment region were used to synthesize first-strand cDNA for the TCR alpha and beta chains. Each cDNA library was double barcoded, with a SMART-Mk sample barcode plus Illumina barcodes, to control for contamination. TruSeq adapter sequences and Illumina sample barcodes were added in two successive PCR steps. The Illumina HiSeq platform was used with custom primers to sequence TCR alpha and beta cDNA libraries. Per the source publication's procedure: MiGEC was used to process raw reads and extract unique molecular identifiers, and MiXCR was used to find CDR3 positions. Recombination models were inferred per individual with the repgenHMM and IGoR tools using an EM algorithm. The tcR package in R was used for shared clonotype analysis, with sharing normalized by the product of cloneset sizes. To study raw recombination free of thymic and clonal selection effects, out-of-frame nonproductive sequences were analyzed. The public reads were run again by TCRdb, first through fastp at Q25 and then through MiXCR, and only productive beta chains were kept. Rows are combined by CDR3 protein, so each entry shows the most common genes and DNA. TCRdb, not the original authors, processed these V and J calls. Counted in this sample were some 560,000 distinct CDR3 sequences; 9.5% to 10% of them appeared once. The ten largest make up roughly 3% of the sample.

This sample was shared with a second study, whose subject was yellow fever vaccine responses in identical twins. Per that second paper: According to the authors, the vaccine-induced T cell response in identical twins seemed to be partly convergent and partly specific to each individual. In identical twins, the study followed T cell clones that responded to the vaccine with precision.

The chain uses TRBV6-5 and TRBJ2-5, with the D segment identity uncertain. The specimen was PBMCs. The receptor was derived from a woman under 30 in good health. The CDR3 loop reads CASSFLSDGETQYF. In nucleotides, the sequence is TGTGCCAGCAGTTTTCTTTCTGACGGGGAGACCCAGTACTTC.